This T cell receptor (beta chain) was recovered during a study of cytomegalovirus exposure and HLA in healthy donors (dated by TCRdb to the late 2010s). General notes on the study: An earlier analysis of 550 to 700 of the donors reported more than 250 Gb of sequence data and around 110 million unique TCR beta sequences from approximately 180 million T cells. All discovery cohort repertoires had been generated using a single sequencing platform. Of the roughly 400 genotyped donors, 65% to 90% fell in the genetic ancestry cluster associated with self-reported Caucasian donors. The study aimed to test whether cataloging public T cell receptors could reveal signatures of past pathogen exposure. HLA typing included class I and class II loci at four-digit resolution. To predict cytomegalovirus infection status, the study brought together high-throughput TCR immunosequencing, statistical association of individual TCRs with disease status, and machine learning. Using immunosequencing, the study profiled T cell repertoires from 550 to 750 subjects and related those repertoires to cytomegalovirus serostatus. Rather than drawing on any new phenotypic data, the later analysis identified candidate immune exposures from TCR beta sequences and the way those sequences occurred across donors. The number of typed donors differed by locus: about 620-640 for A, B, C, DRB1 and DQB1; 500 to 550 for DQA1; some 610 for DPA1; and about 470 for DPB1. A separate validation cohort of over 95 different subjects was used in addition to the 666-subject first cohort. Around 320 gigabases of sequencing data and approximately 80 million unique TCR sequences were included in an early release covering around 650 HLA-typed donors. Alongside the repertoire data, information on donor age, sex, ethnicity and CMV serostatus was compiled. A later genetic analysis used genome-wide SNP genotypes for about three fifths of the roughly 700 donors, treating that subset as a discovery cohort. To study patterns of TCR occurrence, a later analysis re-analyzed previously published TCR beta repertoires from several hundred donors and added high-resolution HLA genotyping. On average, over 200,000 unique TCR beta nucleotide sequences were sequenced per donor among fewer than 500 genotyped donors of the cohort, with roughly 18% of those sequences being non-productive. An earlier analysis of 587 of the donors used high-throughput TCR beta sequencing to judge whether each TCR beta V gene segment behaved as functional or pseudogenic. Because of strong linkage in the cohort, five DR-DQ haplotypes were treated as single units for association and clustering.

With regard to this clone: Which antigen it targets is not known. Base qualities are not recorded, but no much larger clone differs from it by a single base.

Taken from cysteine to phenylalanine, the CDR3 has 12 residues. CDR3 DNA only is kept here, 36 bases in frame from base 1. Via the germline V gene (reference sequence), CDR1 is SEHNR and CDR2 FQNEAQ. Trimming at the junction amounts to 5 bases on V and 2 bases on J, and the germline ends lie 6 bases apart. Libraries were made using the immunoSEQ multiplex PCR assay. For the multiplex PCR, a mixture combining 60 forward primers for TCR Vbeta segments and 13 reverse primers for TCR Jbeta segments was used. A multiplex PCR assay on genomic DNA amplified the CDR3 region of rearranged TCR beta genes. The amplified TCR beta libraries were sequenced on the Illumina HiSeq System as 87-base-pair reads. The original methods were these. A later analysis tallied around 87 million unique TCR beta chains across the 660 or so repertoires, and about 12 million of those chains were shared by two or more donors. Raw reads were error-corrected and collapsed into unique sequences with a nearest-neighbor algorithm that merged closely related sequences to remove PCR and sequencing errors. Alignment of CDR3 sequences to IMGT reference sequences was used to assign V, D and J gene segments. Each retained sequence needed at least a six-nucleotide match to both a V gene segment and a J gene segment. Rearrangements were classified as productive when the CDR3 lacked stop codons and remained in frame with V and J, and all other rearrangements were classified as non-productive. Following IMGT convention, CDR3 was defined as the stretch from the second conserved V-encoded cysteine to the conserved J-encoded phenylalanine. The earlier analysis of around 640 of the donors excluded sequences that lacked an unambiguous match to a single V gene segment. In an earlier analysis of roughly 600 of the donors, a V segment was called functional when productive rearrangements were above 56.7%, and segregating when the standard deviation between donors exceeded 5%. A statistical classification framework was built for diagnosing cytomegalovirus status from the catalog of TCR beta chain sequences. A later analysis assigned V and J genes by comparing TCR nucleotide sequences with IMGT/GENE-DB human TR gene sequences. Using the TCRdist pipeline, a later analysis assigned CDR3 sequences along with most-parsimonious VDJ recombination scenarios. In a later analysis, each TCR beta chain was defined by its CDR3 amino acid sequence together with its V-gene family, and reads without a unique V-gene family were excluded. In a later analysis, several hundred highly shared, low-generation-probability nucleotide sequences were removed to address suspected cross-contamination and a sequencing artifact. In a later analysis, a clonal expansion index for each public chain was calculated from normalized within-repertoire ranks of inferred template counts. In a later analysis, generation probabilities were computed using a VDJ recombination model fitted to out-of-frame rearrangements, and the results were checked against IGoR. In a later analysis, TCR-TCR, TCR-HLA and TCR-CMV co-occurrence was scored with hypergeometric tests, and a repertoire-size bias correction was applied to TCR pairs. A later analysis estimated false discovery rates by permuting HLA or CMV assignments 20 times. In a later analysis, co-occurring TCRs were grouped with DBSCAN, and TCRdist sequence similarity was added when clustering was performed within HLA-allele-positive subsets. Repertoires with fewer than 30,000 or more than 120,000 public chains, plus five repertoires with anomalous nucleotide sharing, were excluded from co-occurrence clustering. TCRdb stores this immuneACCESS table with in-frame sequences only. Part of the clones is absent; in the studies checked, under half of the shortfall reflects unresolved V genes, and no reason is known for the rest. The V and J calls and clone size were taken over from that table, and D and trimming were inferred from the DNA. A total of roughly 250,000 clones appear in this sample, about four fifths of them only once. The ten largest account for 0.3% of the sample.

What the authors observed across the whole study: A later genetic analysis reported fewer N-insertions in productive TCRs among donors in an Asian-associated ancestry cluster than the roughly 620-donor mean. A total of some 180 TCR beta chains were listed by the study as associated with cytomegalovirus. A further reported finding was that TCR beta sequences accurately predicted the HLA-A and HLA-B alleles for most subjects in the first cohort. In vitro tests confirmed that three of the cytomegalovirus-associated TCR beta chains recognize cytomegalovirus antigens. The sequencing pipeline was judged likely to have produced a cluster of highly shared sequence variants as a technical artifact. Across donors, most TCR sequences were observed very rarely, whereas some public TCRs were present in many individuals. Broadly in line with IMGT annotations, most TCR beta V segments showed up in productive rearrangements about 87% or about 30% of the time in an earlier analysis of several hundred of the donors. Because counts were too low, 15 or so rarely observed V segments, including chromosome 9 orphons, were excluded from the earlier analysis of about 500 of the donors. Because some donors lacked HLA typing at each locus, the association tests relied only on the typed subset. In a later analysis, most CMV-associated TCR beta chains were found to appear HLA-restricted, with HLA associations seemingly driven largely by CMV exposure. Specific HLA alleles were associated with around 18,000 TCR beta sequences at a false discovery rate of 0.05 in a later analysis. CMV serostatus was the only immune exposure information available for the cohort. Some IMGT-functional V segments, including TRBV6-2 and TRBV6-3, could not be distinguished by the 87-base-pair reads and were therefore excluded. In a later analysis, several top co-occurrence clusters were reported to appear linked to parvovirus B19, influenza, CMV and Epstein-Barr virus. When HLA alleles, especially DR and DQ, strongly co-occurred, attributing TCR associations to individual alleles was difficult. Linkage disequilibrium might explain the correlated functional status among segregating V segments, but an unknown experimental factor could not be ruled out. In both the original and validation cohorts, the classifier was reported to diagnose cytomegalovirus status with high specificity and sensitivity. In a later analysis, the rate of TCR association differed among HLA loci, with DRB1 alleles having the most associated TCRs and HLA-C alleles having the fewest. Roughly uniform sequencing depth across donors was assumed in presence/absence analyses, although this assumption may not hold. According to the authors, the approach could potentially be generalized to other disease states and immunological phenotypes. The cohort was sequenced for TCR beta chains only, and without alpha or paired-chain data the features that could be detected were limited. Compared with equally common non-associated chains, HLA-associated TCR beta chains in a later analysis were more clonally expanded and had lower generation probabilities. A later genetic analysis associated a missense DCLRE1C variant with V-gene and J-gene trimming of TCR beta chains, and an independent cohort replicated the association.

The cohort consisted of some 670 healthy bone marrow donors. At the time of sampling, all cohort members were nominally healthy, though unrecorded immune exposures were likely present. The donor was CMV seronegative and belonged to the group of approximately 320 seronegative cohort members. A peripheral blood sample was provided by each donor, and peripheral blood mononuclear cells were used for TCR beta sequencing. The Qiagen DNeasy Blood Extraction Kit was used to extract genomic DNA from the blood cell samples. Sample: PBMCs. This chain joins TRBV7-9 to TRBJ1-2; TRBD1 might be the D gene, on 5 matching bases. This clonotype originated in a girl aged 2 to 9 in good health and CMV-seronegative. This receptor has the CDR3 CASSGGNYGYTF. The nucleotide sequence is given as TGTGCCAGCAGCGGGGGGAACTATGGCTACACCTTC.